A selection of T cell receptor beta chains follows, all from one sample in a study of molecular identifiers for immune sequencing clone quantification. Via MiXCR, TCRdb re-called the PCR reads, giving one row per CDR3 protein. The table has 400,000 to 600,000 distinct CDR3 sequences, about 20% seen once. Sequenced input: naive CD8+ T cells from blood, with Jurkat cell RNA spiked in. The receptor set was obtained from a human donor in good health. Some libraries in this study had Jurkat cell RNA spiked in. Each CDR3 is given with its conserved first and last residue. A D gene is named only where the DNA matches it firmly. Not all rows give a size; the values are once, few, many and, for expanded clones, a class.

j_gene	d_gene	v_gene	abundance	CDR3nt	CDR3aa
TRBJ2-1	NA	TRBV7-9	few	TGTGCCAGCAGCTTACCGGGGGCGGGCAGCTCCTACAATGAGCAGTTCTTC	CASSLPGAGSSYNEQFF
TRBJ2-1	NA	TRBV11-1	NA	TGTGCCAGCAGCTTGGTAGGGGACAATGAGCAGTTCTTC	CASSLVGDNEQFF
TRBJ2-3	NA	TRBV2	NA	TGTGCCAGAAAGAAGGGCGGCACAGATACGCAGTATTTT	CARKKGGTDTQYF
TRBJ2-5	NA	TRBV7-9	many	TGTGCCAGCAGCCCCGCGACTCGGTACCAAGAGACCCAGTACTTC	CASSPATRYQETQYF
TRBJ2-2	NA	TRBV30	NA	TGTGCCTGGAGGGGGCCTTCTGACACCGGGGAGCTGTTTTTT	CAWRGPSDTGELFF
TRBJ2-2	NA	TRBV19	few	TGTGCCAGTAGGACAGGATTGGAGCTGTTTTTT	CASRTGLELFF
TRBJ2-1	NA	TRBV9	NA	TGTGCCAGCAGCGTATCTTATGGATCCTTTAATGAGCAGTTCTTC	CASSVSYGSFNEQFF
TRBJ1-1	NA	TRBV18	NA	TGTGCCAGCTCGGGTCCTATCAATACTGAAGCTTTCTTT	CASSGPINTEAFF
TRBJ2-1	TRBD1	TRBV4-2	NA	TGTGCCAGCAGCCCCGACAGGGGACGCGGGAATGAGCAGTTCTTC	CASSPDRGRGNEQFF
TRBJ1-1	NA	TRBV19	few	TGTGCCAGTAGTAGATTGACAGGAGTGAACACTGAAGCTTTCTTT	CASSRLTGVNTEAFF
TRBJ1-1	NA	TRBV12-3/TRBV12-4	many	TGTGCCAGCAGCTCGCCGGGTTTGACTGAAGCTTTCTTT	CASSSPGLTEAFF
TRBJ1-1	NA	TRBV30	NA	TGTGCCTGGAGTGTACAATTTTCTGCCTTGAACACTGAAGCTTTCTTT	CAWSVQFSALNTEAFF
TRBJ2-3	NA	TRBV4-1	few	TGCGCCAGCAGCCAAGAGGTCCGGGTCCTTCGCACAGATACGCAGTATTTT	CASSQEVRVLRTDTQYF
TRBJ2-2	TRBD1	TRBV7-8	few	TGTGCCAGCAGCCCTACTCTCGGGACAGTATTCGCGAACACCGGGGAGCTGTTTTTT	CASSPTLGTVFANTGELFF
TRBJ2-5	NA	TRBV7-9	many	TGTGCCAGCAGCTTAGGTCCGGGGGAGACCCAGTACTTC	CASSLGPGETQYF
TRBJ2-2	TRBD1	TRBV15	NA	TGTGCCACCAGCTCCTACGGGACAGGGGGAACCGGGGAGCTGTTTTTT	CATSSYGTGGTGELFF
TRBJ1-5	NA	TRBV6-5	few	TGTGCCAGCAGTCCCGGCCCTCAGCAGCCCCAGCATTTT	CASSPGPQQPQHF
TRBJ2-3	NA	TRBV7-9	few	TGTGCCAGCAGCTTATTGGGGTTAGATACGCAGTATTTT	CASSLLGLDTQYF
TRBJ2-7	NA	TRBV2	few	TGTGCCAGCGTACGGGCCCACTCCTACGAGCAGTACTTC	CASVRAHSYEQYF
TRBJ2-7	TRBD2	TRBV7-9	NA	TGTGCCAGCAGCTTAGAGTTTAGCGGGGGAGATGAGCAGTACTTC	CASSLEFSGGDEQYF
TRBJ2-3	TRBD1	TRBV7-2	many	TGTGCCAGCAGCTACGACAGGGGGTTCTTGACAGATACGCAGTATTTT	CASSYDRGFLTDTQYF
TRBJ1-4	TRBD1	TRBV9	many	TGTGCCAGCAGCGTAGAAGGGGGCAATGAAAAACTGTTTTTT	CASSVEGGNEKLFF
TRBJ1-1	NA	TRBV6-2/TRBV6-3	many	TGTGCCAGCACCGCACAGGGGAACACTGAAGCTTTCTTT	CASTAQGNTEAFF
TRBJ2-5	TRBD2	TRBV6-2/TRBV6-3	few	TGTGCCAGCACCATAGGACTAGCGGGAGTGCAAGAGACCCAGTACTTC	CASTIGLAGVQETQYF
TRBJ1-3	NA	TRBV7-9	NA	TGTGCCAGCAGCTTAGCCGGGGCCTCTGGAAACACCATATATTTT	CASSLAGASGNTIYF
TRBJ2-3	TRBD1	TRBV7-9	many	TGTGCCAGCAGCCCCCGGACAGGGCTGAACACAGATACGCAGTATTTT	CASSPRTGLNTDTQYF
TRBJ2-7	NA	TRBV4-1	NA	TGCGCCAGCAGCTTACAGGTGACCCGGAGGGAGCAGTACTTC	CASSLQVTRREQYF
TRBJ2-1	NA	TRBV7-2	many	TGTGCCAGCAGCTTAGAGCGGGTCTCCTACAATGAGCAGTTCTTC	CASSLERVSYNEQFF
TRBJ1-2	NA	TRBV30	NA	TGTGCCTGGAGTGAAGGCTTCGGCTACACCTTC	CAWSEGFGYTF
TRBJ2-7	NA	TRBV4-3	many	TGCGCCAGCAGCCACCGACTCGAGAGCTCCTACGAGCAGTACTTC	CASSHRLESSYEQYF
TRBJ2-5	NA	TRBV5-3	NA	TGTGCCGGCAGCTTTCAGGGTCAAGAGACCCAGTACTTC	CAGSFQGQETQYF
TRBJ2-1	NA	TRBV7-9	few	TGTGCCAGCAGCTTAGAAAGGGGCCGTTCTGGCTCCTACAATGAGCAGTTCTTC	CASSLERGRSGSYNEQFF
TRBJ1-5	NA	TRBV12-3/TRBV12-4	few	TGTGCCAGCAGTATGGACAGAGTCAATCAGCCCCAGCATTTT	CASSMDRVNQPQHF
TRBJ1-1	TRBD1	TRBV27	many	TGTGCCAGCAGTTGGTCCATGACAGGGGCCACTGAAGCTTTCTTT	CASSWSMTGATEAFF
TRBJ2-3	NA	TRBV5-6	many	TGTGCCAGCAGCCCCCCCGGTGCGGCTACAGATACGCAGTATTTT	CASSPPGAATDTQYF
TRBJ2-3	NA	TRBV7-9	many	TGTGCTGGGGATACGCAGTATTTT	CAGDTQYF
TRBJ2-7	TRBD2	TRBV4-3	NA	TGCGCCAGTGCGGCGGCTAGCGGTCCCTACGAGCAGTACTTC	CASAAASGPYEQYF
TRBJ1-2	NA	TRBV12-3/TRBV12-4	NA	TGTGCCAGCAGTCTAATAGCAAACTATGGCTACACCTTC	CASSLIANYGYTF
TRBJ1-1	NA	TRBV6-2/TRBV6-3	NA	TGTGCCAGCGGCGGACCCCGAGCTGAAGCTTTCTTT	CASGGPRAEAFF
TRBJ2-3	TRBD2	TRBV5-6	NA	TGTGCCAGCAGCTTTAGCGGGAGGGGTAATACGCAGTATTTT	CASSFSGRGNTQYF
TRBJ2-7	TRBD2	TRBV7-9	many	TGTGCCAGCAGCGCTGGGACTAGCTCAGGAGACGAGCAGTACTTC	CASSAGTSSGDEQYF
TRBJ2-3	NA	TRBV7-9	many	TGTGCCAGCAGCCGCCCCTGGAACACAGATACGCAGTATTTT	CASSRPWNTDTQYF
TRBJ2-3	NA	TRBV12-3/TRBV12-4	many	TGTGCCAGCAGTTTAGGGACCTATACAGATACGCAGTATTTT	CASSLGTYTDTQYF
TRBJ2-3	NA	TRBV28	many	TGTGCCAGCAGTGGGATTGCTAGCGCGGGACGAGCAGATACGCAGTATTTT	CASSGIASAGRADTQYF
TRBJ2-2	NA	TRBV4-3	NA	TGCGCCAGCAGCCCAGGGGCAGCGGATTACACCGGGGAGCTGTTTTTT	CASSPGAADYTGELFF
TRBJ2-2	TRBD1	TRBV12-3/TRBV12-4	many	TGTGCCAGCAGTCGGACAGGGGGCGCCCCCGGGGAGCTGTTTTTT	CASSRTGGAPGELFF
TRBJ2-7	NA	TRBV12-3/TRBV12-4	many	TGTGCCAGCAGCTTAGTCAGCTACGAGCAGTACTTC	CASSLVSYEQYF
TRBJ2-6	NA	TRBV28	many	TGTGCCAGCAGTTACTTACAGGCTGGGGCCAACGTCCTGACTTTC	CASSYLQAGANVLTF
TRBJ2-7	TRBD1	TRBV13	many	TGTGCCAGCAGCCTGTGGGACAGGTCCTACGAGCAGTACTTC	CASSLWDRSYEQYF
TRBJ2-5	NA	TRBV7-3	NA	TGTGCCAGCAGCGAAACTGGGGATTTAGAGATCCAGTACTTC	CASSETGDLEIQYF
TRBJ1-1	TRBD1	TRBV6-5	many	TGTGCCAGCAGTGAGGGACAGTACACTGAAGCTTTCTTT	CASSEGQYTEAFF
TRBJ2-4	TRBD2	TRBV12-3/TRBV12-4	many	TGTGCCAGCAGTCCCGGAGCTAGCGGGACAAGATCACTACCTGTCTTC	CASSPGASGTRSLPVF
TRBJ1-2	NA	TRBV29-1	NA	TGCAGCGTTGATGGGCCCCCCGATGATTATGGCTACACCTTC	CSVDGPPDDYGYTF
TRBJ2-3	TRBD1	TRBV4-1	NA	TGCGCCGGCAGCCAAGTGACAGGGGCAGATACGCAGTATTTT	CAGSQVTGADTQYF
TRBJ2-7	NA	TRBV4-3	few	TGCGCCAGCAGCCAAGACCTGTCGACCTACTACGAGCAGTACTTC	CASSQDLSTYYEQYF
TRBJ2-3	TRBD2	TRBV7-9	NA	TGTGCCAGCCTCCTAGCGGGAGAGGGCACAGATACGCGGTATTTT	CASLLAGEGTDTRYF
TRBJ2-3	TRBD1	TRBV10-3	few	TGTGCCATCAGTGAGCCCCAGGGGGCTACAGATACGCAGTATTTT	CAISEPQGATDTQYF
TRBJ2-2	NA	TRBV20-1	many	TGCAGTGCTAGAGCATCAGGGTATGGCACCGGGGAGCTGTTTTTT	CSARASGYGTGELFF
TRBJ2-3	NA	TRBV5-5	many	TGTGCCAGCAGCCTTAGGACGCTGGATACGCAGTATTTT	CASSLRTLDTQYF